This is a list of T cell receptor beta chains from one sample in a study of shared clonotypes between healthy human individuals. The protocol was immunoSEQ multiplex PCR, while the TCRdb copy is restricted to in-frame clones and leaves out a portion. The sample contains nearly 750,000 clones, around 77% of which appear only once. Input material: memory CD4+ T cells sorted from blood. The receptors were sampled from a woman aged 25 to 45 in good health. Both conserved end residues are part of each CDR3. The D gene is left open where the match is weak. Not every row has a clone size; where given, it reads once, few, many or a size class.

abundance: NA
j_gene: TRBJ2-1
v_gene: TRBV14
d_gene: TRBD1
CDR3aa: CASSRQGALDYEQFF
CDR3nt: TGTGCCAGCAGCCGTCAGGGGGCATTGGACTATGAGCAGTTCTTC

abundance: NA
j_gene: TRBJ1-3
v_gene: TRBV9
d_gene: TRBD1
CDR3aa: CASSAGQAGNTIYF
CDR3nt: TGTGCCAGCAGCGCGGGACAGGCTGGAAACACCATATATTTT

abundance: NA
j_gene: TRBJ2-1
v_gene: TRBV10-3
d_gene: TRBD2
CDR3aa: CAISNQGGRGNEQFF
CDR3nt: TGTGCCATCAGTAATCAAGGCGGGAGGGGAAATGAGCAGTTCTTC

abundance: once
j_gene: TRBJ2-6
v_gene: TRBV7-3
d_gene: NA
CDR3aa: CASSDGANVLTF
CDR3nt: TGTGCCAGCAGCGATGGGGCCAACGTCCTGACTTTC

abundance: NA
j_gene: TRBJ2-1
v_gene: TRBV2
d_gene: TRBD2
CDR3aa: CASSELLAGYNEQFF
CDR3nt: TGTGCCAGCAGTGAACTGCTAGCGGGTTACAATGAGCAGTTCTTC

abundance: NA
j_gene: TRBJ2-3
v_gene: TRBV7-9
d_gene: NA
CDR3aa: CASSLAVGTPSTDTQYF
CDR3nt: TGTGCCAGCAGCTTAGCCGTAGGGACGCCCAGCACAGATACGCAGTATTTT

abundance: few
j_gene: TRBJ2-7
v_gene: TRBV20-1
d_gene: NA
CDR3aa: CSATSDYEQYF
CDR3nt: TGCAGTGCTACCTCGGACTACGAGCAGTACTTC

abundance: NA
j_gene: TRBJ2-6
v_gene: TRBV18
d_gene: NA
CDR3aa: CASSPQGFASGANVLTF
CDR3nt: TGTGCCAGCTCACCCCAGGGATTTGCTTCTGGGGCCAACGTCCTGACTTTC

abundance: NA
j_gene: TRBJ2-2
v_gene: TRBV19
d_gene: NA
CDR3aa: CASSDRDTGELFF
CDR3nt: TGTGCCAGTTCGGACAGAGACACCGGGGAGCTGTTTTTT

abundance: NA
j_gene: TRBJ2-3
v_gene: TRBV5-4
d_gene: NA
CDR3aa: CASSPAGTSTDTQYF
CDR3nt: TGTGCCAGCAGCCCCGCCGGGACTAGCACAGATACGCAGTATTTT

abundance: NA
j_gene: TRBJ1-2
v_gene: TRBV5-1
d_gene: NA
CDR3aa: CASSLGGISNYGYTF
CDR3nt: TGCGCCAGCAGCTTGGGTGGGATTTCTAACTATGGCTACACCTTC

abundance: NA
j_gene: TRBJ2-7
v_gene: TRBV20-1
d_gene: NA
CDR3aa: CSAHPVYEQYF
CDR3nt: TGCAGTGCCCACCCCGTCTACGAGCAGTACTTC

abundance: many
j_gene: TRBJ2-1
v_gene: TRBV10-2
d_gene: NA
CDR3aa: CASKAEGSMLNEQFF
CDR3nt: TGCGCCAGCAAGGCTGAGGGCTCGATGCTCAATGAGCAGTTCTTC

abundance: NA
j_gene: TRBJ1-2
v_gene: TRBV19
d_gene: NA
CDR3aa: CASRAGGRTNYGYTF
CDR3nt: TGTGCCAGTAGGGCAGGAGGGCGAACTAACTATGGCTACACCTTC

abundance: few
j_gene: TRBJ2-1
v_gene: TRBV27
d_gene: TRBD2
CDR3aa: CASSLMDPWAGAHNEQFF
CDR3nt: TGTGCCAGCAGTTTAATGGACCCATGGGCGGGAGCGCACAATGAGCAGTTCTTC

abundance: NA
j_gene: TRBJ1-1
v_gene: TRBV4-2
d_gene: NA
CDR3aa: CASSQRGGARRTEAFF
CDR3nt: TGTGCCAGCAGCCAAAGGGGAGGGGCCCGTCGGACTGAAGCTTTCTTT

abundance: NA
j_gene: TRBJ1-1
v_gene: TRBV7-3
d_gene: NA
CDR3aa: CASSSGLGSTEAFF
CDR3nt: TGTGCCAGCAGTTCAGGGTTGGGGAGCACTGAAGCTTTCTTT

abundance: NA
j_gene: TRBJ2-5
v_gene: TRBV10-3
d_gene: TRBD2
CDR3aa: CAIRVKTSGMRGETQYF
CDR3nt: TGTGCCATCAGAGTTAAGACTAGCGGGATGAGGGGAGAGACCCAGTACTTC

abundance: many
j_gene: TRBJ1-1
v_gene: TRBV5-4
d_gene: NA
CDR3aa: CASSLGQETEAFF
CDR3nt: TGTGCCAGCAGCTTGGGCCAGGAAACTGAAGCTTTCTTT

abundance: NA
j_gene: TRBJ1-5
v_gene: TRBV2
d_gene: TRBD1
CDR3aa: CASSENTGEQPQHF
CDR3nt: TGTGCCAGCAGTGAGAATACAGGGGAACAGCCCCAGCATTTT

abundance: NA
j_gene: TRBJ1-1
v_gene: TRBV25-1
d_gene: TRBD1
CDR3aa: CASSEATGVYTEAFF
CDR3nt: TGTGCCAGCAGTGAAGCGACAGGGGTGTACACTGAAGCTTTCTTT

abundance: NA
j_gene: TRBJ2-4
v_gene: TRBV4-2
d_gene: TRBD1
CDR3aa: CASSQDAAGQGKNIQYF
CDR3nt: TGTGCCAGCAGCCAAGATGCGGCGGGACAGGGTAAAAACATTCAGTACTTC

abundance: NA
j_gene: TRBJ1-5
v_gene: TRBV7-2
d_gene: NA
CDR3aa: CASTTDGLNQPQHF
CDR3nt: TGTGCCAGCACCACGGACGGTTTAAATCAGCCCCAGCATTTT

abundance: few
j_gene: TRBJ1-1
v_gene: TRBV7-9
d_gene: NA
CDR3aa: CASSLAMVANTEAFF
CDR3nt: TGTGCCAGCAGCTTAGCGATGGTTGCGAACACTGAAGCTTTCTTT

abundance: NA
j_gene: TRBJ2-6
v_gene: TRBV28
d_gene: TRBD1
CDR3aa: CASSSIHRGASSGANVLTF
CDR3nt: TGTGCCAGCAGTTCTATCCACAGGGGTGCCAGCTCTGGGGCCAACGTCCTGACTTTC

abundance: NA
j_gene: TRBJ2-7
v_gene: TRBV11-2
d_gene: TRBD2
CDR3aa: CASSSTGGRVEQYF
CDR3nt: TGTGCCAGCAGCTCCACTGGGGGGAGGGTCGAGCAGTACTTC

abundance: NA
j_gene: TRBJ1-1
v_gene: TRBV19
d_gene: NA
CDR3aa: CASSNGPNTEAFF
CDR3nt: TGTGCCAGTAGTAATGGACCGAACACTGAAGCTTTCTTT

abundance: NA
j_gene: TRBJ2-2
v_gene: TRBV2
d_gene: NA
CDR3aa: CASSVGKGELFF
CDR3nt: TGTGCCAGCAGTGTCGGGAAAGGGGAGCTGTTTTTT

abundance: NA
j_gene: TRBJ1-4
v_gene: TRBV5-4
d_gene: NA
CDR3aa: CASSWVGENEKLFF
CDR3nt: TGTGCCAGCAGCTGGGTGGGCGAGAATGAAAAACTGTTTTTT

abundance: NA
j_gene: TRBJ2-6
v_gene: TRBV7-2
d_gene: TRBD2
CDR3aa: CASSGLAGSSGANVLTF
CDR3nt: TGTGCCAGCAGCGGACTAGCGGGTTCTTCTGGGGCCAACGTCCTGACTTTC

abundance: NA
j_gene: TRBJ2-5
v_gene: TRBV7-9
d_gene: NA
CDR3aa: CASSQDPRQQYF
CDR3nt: TGTGCCAGCAGCCAGGACCCCCGACAGCAGTACTTC

abundance: NA
j_gene: TRBJ2-6
v_gene: TRBV23-1
d_gene: NA
CDR3aa: CASSTSTSSGANVLTF
CDR3nt: TGCGCCAGCAGTACGAGCACTAGCTCTGGGGCCAACGTCCTGACTTTC

abundance: NA
j_gene: TRBJ2-7
v_gene: TRBV28
d_gene: NA
CDR3aa: CASSSEGRAANEQYF
CDR3nt: TGTGCCAGCAGCTCGGAGGGTAGGGCGGCCAACGAGCAGTACTTC

abundance: NA
j_gene: TRBJ1-1
v_gene: TRBV9
d_gene: NA
CDR3aa: CASSDGGGRGYAFF
CDR3nt: TGTGCCAGCAGCGACGGCGGGGGTAGGGGGTATGCTTTCTTT

abundance: NA
j_gene: TRBJ1-3
v_gene: TRBV28
d_gene: NA
CDR3aa: CASCSRGRSTIYF
CDR3nt: TGTGCCAGTTGTTCCCGGGGTAGAAGCACCATATATTTT

abundance: NA
j_gene: TRBJ2-7
v_gene: TRBV29-1
d_gene: NA
CDR3aa: CSVEDNRAKNPYEQYF
CDR3nt: TGCAGCGTTGAAGATAACAGGGCCAAGAACCCCTACGAGCAGTACTTC

abundance: NA
j_gene: TRBJ1-2
v_gene: TRBV5-1
d_gene: TRBD1
CDR3aa: CASSLGDRDNYGYTF
CDR3nt: TGCGCCAGCAGCTTAGGAGACAGGGATAACTATGGCTACACCTTC

abundance: NA
j_gene: TRBJ2-7
v_gene: TRBV11-2
d_gene: NA
CDR3aa: CASSLLGANYEQYF
CDR3nt: TGTGCCAGCAGCTTACTAGGGGCGAATTACGAGCAGTACTTC

abundance: NA
j_gene: TRBJ1-1
v_gene: TRBV28
d_gene: NA
CDR3aa: CASTNPGDSLAFF
CDR3nt: TGTGCCAGCACCAATCCCGGGGATTCTTTGGCTTTCTTT

abundance: few
j_gene: TRBJ2-1
v_gene: TRBV7-8
d_gene: TRBD2
CDR3aa: CASSLGEPGLAGNEQFF
CDR3nt: TGTGCCAGCAGCTTAGGAGAGCCGGGACTAGCGGGAAATGAGCAGTTCTTC

abundance: NA
j_gene: TRBJ2-3
v_gene: TRBV4-1
d_gene: TRBD2
CDR3aa: CASSQDSKASGTDTQYF
CDR3nt: TGCGCCAGCAGCCAAGATTCGAAGGCTAGCGGGACAGATACGCAGTATTTT